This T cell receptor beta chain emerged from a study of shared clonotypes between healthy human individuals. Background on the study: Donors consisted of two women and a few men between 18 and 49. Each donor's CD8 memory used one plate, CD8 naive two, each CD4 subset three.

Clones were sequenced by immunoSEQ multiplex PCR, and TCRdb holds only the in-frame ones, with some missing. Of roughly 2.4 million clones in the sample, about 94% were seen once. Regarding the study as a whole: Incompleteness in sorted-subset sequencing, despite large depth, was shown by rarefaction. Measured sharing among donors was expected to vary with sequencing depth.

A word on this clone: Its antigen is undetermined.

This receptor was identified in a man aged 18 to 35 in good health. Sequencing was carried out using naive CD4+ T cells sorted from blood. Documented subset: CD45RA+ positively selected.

CDR3 sequence: CASSSGQGSNQPQHF. Written as DNA, the CDR3 is TGTGCCAGCAGCTCCGGACAGGGGAGCAATCAGCCCCAGCATTTT. The chain recombines TRBV11-2 with TRBJ1-5, with TRBD1 matching 9 bases. Germline assignment: CDR1 SGHAT and CDR2 FQNNGV. The CDR3 length is 15 residues. J lost 1 base, V lost 4 bases, and 2 bases had no gene match. Looking up the rest from reference TRBV11-2 and TRBJ1-5 gives the full variable domain: EAGVAQSPRYKIIEKRQSVAFWCNPISGHATLYWYQQILGQGPKLLIQFQNNGVVDDSQLPKDRFSAERLKGVDSTLKIQPAKLEDSAVYLCASSSGQGSNQPQHFGDGTRLSIL.